This T cell receptor (beta chain) comes out of a study of cytomegalovirus exposure and HLA in healthy donors. Overall study results and limits: Within an earlier analysis, most TCR beta V segments proved productive either about 90% or about 30% of the time. An observed cluster of highly shared sequence variants was recorded as a likely sequencing artifact. The study put around 180 TCR beta chains on its list as cytomegalovirus-associated. Across donors, most TCRs were seen rarely, yet some public ones were widespread.

Only one count was recorded for this clone. The antigen is unknown. PCR amplification relied on 60 Vbeta primers (plus 13 Jbeta primers). The assay was immunoSEQ multiplex PCR, and TCRdb's table has in-frame clones only and misses some. This sample has some 130,000 clones, with 80% found just once. V was clipped by 4 bases and J by 5 bases, with 16 bases between them. The CDR3 extends over 15 amino acids. Germline assignment: CDR1 MDHEN and CDR2 SYDVKM. The rearrangement uses TRBV28 and TRBJ2-3; the D gene is possibly TRBD2 (6 bases). Specimen: PBMCs. The receptor was derived from a man aged 30 to 45 in good health and CMV-seronegative. The CDR3 nucleotides are TGTGCCAGCAGTTCCCTCCCGGGAGTGATAGATACGCAGTATTTT. Translating gives CASSSLPGVIDTQYF.